The 31 T cell receptor beta chains presented below share a single source sample, sequenced in a study of cytomegalovirus exposure and HLA in healthy donors. With 60 Vbeta and 13 Jbeta primers, the PCR was carried out. The repertoire was sequenced with immunoSEQ multiplex PCR; TCRdb's copy has only in-frame clones and lacks some. The table includes about 150,000 clones, 80% detected once. Sequenced input: PBMCs. Receptors were obtained from a male donor in good health and CMV-seropositive.

Comments on this clone: The junction shows a germline mismatch at one end, possibly a read error. The chain recombines TRBV7-9 with TRBJ1-1; TRBD1 matches at 9 bases. The CDR3 sequence is 12 residues long. The germline V gene has CDR1 SEHNR and CDR2 FQNEAQ (reference sequence). The CDR3: CSSGRQGGEAFF. CDR3 nucleotides: TGTTCCAGCGGTCGACAGGGGGGTGAAGCTTTCTTT. Full variable domain (remainder filled in from reference TRBV7-9 and TRBJ1-1): DTGVSQNPRHKITKRGQNVTFRCDPISEHNRLYWYRQTLGQGPEFLTYFQNEAQLEKSRLLSDRFSAERPKGSFSTLEIQRTEQGDSAMYLCSSGRQGGEAFFGQGTRLTVV.

The V gene is TRBV25-1, the J gene TRBJ1-4; TRBD1 aligns across 11 bases. Looked up from germline, CDR1 is MGHDK and CDR2 is SYGVNS. J lost 7 bases, V lost 4 bases, and 14 bases had no gene match. The CDR3 runs 18 residues. The CDR3 DNA reads as TGTGCCAGCAGTGCCTCCTCCGGGACAGGGGGGAGGATTGAAAAACTGTTTTTT. Its translation is CASSASSGTGGRIEKLFF.

This chain joins TRBV7-2 and TRBJ1-2; TRBD1 matches 9 bases. CDR3 length equals 15 residues. Germline V gene lookup returns CDR1 SGHTA and CDR2 FQGNSA. Trimming took 5 bases from V and 6 from J; bases not matched to a gene: 10. The CDR3 coding sequence is TGTGCCAGCAGCACTCGGACAGGGGTTTGGAATGGCTACACCTTC. Encoded protein: CASSTRTGVWNGYTF. Using reference TRBV7-2 and TRBJ1-2 for the parts outside the CDR3, the full variable domain is GAGVSQSPSNKVTEKGKDVELRCDPISGHTALYWYRQSLGQGLEFLIYFQGNSAPDKSGLPSDRFSAERTGGSVSTLTIQRTQQEDSAVYLCASSTRTGVWNGYTFGSGTRLTVV.

The chain carries TRBV5-4 and TRBJ2-4; 12 bases fit TRBD2. This CDR3 region has 17 residues. After removal of 4 bases from V and 0 bases from J, the junction contained 5 bases not matched to a gene. The germline gives CDR1 SGHNT, CDR2 YYREEE (reference sequence). CDR3 DNA sequence: TGTGCCAGCAGCCGCGAACTAGCGGGAGGAGCCAAAAACATTCAGTACTTC. Its protein is CASSRELAGGAKNIQYF.

The rearrangement links TRBV7-2 to TRBJ2-5; 7 bases match TRBD1. The J segment lost 2 bases and the V segment lost 1 base, leaving 4 bases of the junction unmatched. Germline V gene sequence: CDR1 SGHTA, CDR2 FQGNSA. This CDR3 region has 15 residues. The CDR3 reads CASSLGWGQQETQYF. The DNA of the CDR3 is TGTGCCAGCAGCTTAGGGTGGGGACAGCAAGAGACCCAGTACTTC.

The chain employs TRBV11-1 and TRBJ2-1, with TRBD1 matching over 7 bases. With V trimmed by 4 bases and J by 7 bases, 1 base remained unmatched. Germline assignment: CDR1 SGHAT and CDR2 FQDESV (reference sequence). This CDR3 comprises 12 residues. For the CDR3, the DNA is TGTGCCAGCAGCTCCAGGGGGAATGAGCAGTTCTTC. It yields the protein CASSSRGNEQFF.

This chain uses TRBV12-5 with TRBJ2-7; 7 nucleotides match TRBD1. The trim removed 2 bases at V and 9 bases at J, leaving 7 bases unmatched. There are 13 residues in the CDR3. The V gene's germline CDR1 is LGHNT and CDR2 FRNRAP. CDR3 DNA: TGTGCTAGTGGTTTGTACTACCGGGACAGGCAGTACTTC. Translating gives CASGLYYRDRQYF.

The chain carries TRBV7-8 and TRBJ1-2, with 10 bases matching TRBD1. CDR3 size: 16 residues. Looked up from germline, CDR1 is SGHVS and CDR2 is FQNEAQ. The V and J ends lost 6 bases and 8 bases, in that order; junction bases with no gene match: 15. The CDR3 DNA reads TGTGCCAGCAGTCCCCGGCCCGACAGGGGGCCGGGAGGCTACACCTTC. This gives the protein CASSPRPDRGPGGYTF.

The chain recombines TRBV5-1 with TRBJ2-6; TRBD2 agrees at 8 bases. In germline, CDR1 is SGHRS, CDR2 YFSETQ. The CDR3 is 21 amino acids. The V gene end was trimmed by 0 bases and the J gene end by 0 bases; junction bases not matched to a gene: 14. The CDR3 DNA reads TGCGCCAGCAGCTTGGGCTCGGGAGGGGGGGGCGAATCCTCTGGGGCCAACGTCCTGACTTTC. It translates to CASSLGSGGGGESSGANVLTF.

The rearrangement joins TRBV19 to TRBJ1-1; tentatively, D is TRBD1 (6 bases). Germline CDR1 and CDR2: LNHDA and SQIVND (reference sequence). This CDR3 spans 14 amino acids. V was clipped by 2 bases and J by 5 bases, with 12 bases between them. The CDR3 spells CASSIRTEGTEAFF. DNA for the CDR3: TGTGCCAGTAGTATACGGACAGAGGGGACTGAAGCTTTCTTT. The full variable domain, completed using reference TRBV19 and TRBJ1-1, is DGGITQSPKYLFRKEGQNVTLSCEQNLNHDAMYWYRQDPGQGLRLIYYSQIVNDFQKGDIAEGYSVSREKKESFPLTVTSAQKNPTAFYLCASSIRTEGTEAFFGQGTRLTVV.

The V call is TRBV5-6, the J call TRBJ1-1; D gene ambiguous. The germline V gene encodes CDR1 SGHDT and CDR2 YYEEEE. Trimming cost V 4 bases and J 1 base, with 11 bases left between them. The CDR3 consists of 14 residues. The CDR3 is CASSPMHRNTEAFF. As DNA, the CDR3 is TGTGCCAGCAGCCCCATGCACAGGAACACTGAAGCTTTCTTT.

The gene calls are TRBV11-2 and TRBJ2-2, with D maybe TRBD2 (6 bases). Trimming pared 4 bases from V and 0 bases from J, leaving 12 bases between. The germline V gene has CDR1 SGHAT and CDR2 FQNNGV. There are 16 residues in the CDR3. This CDR3 reads CASSSRDGANTGELFF. In DNA form, the CDR3 reads TGTGCCAGCAGCTCGCGGGACGGCGCGAACACCGGGGAGCTGTTTTTT.

This chain joins TRBV5-5 and TRBJ2-5; 8 nucleotides match TRBD1. Trimming cost V 2 bases and J 1 base; bases outside gene matches: 10. The CDR3 is made up of 17 amino acids. Per germline, CDR1 SGHKS and CDR2 YYEKEE (reference sequence). The CDR3 DNA sequence: TGTGCCAGCAGCTTTAGGACAGGGAGGTTAGGCCAAGAGACCCAGTACTTC. Its protein is CASSFRTGRLGQETQYF.

The CDR3 protein is CASSLPRSPGQLNTEAFF. In DNA, the CDR3 is TGTGCCAGCAGTTTACCTCGCAGCCCGGGACAGTTGAACACTGAAGCTTTCTTT. The J gene is TRBJ1-1, the V gene TRBV28; 7 bases agree with TRBD1. The CDR3 has 18 residues. V trimming: 2 bases; J trimming: 0 bases; junction bases outside the gene matches: 12. Per germline, CDR1 MDHEN and CDR2 SYDVKM.

The chain carries TRBV7-9 and TRBJ1-4; maybe TRBD1 (6 bases). Germline V gene sequence: CDR1 SEHNR, CDR2 FQNEAQ (reference sequence). The germline V and J ends were trimmed by 9 bases and 0 bases, with 8 bases remaining between them. The CDR3 is made up of 13 amino acids. As DNA, the CDR3 is TGTGCCAGTTCAGGGGCAACTAATGAAAAACTGTTTTTT. This gives the protein CASSGATNEKLFF.

This clone has a single count. This chain connects TRBV30 to TRBJ2-7; 16 nucleotides align to TRBD2. Unmatched junction bases numbered 12, after V lost 1 base and J lost 6 bases. CDR3 length equals 18 residues. Germline values: CDR1 GTSNPN, CDR2 SVGIG (reference sequence). The CDR3 DNA follows: TGTGCCTGGAGTGGGGGGACTAGCGGGAGGGCCAGGGACCCCGAGCAGTACTTC. This encodes CAWSGGTSGRARDPEQYF.

The chain employs TRBV6-4 and TRBJ2-7, with 9 bases that match TRBD2. The trim removed 3 bases at V and 3 bases at J, leaving 6 bases unmatched. The CDR3 runs 15 residues. The V gene's germline CDR1 is MRHNA and CDR2 SNTAGT. CDR3 nucleotides: TGTGCCAGCAGTGATGAAGCGGGAGGCGTCTACGAGCAGTACTTC. Its protein is CASSDEAGGVYEQYF.

The CDR3 coding sequence is TGTGCCAGCAGTGGGGGTAACAGGGGTTTGACCGGGGAGCTGTTTTTT. Its protein is CASSGGNRGLTGELFF. The chain recombines TRBV25-1 with TRBJ2-2, with 7 bases aligning to TRBD1. CDR1 MGHDK and CDR2 SYGVNS come from the germline V gene. This CDR3 spans 16 amino acids. Trimming at V came to 4 bases and at J to 5 bases, leaving 10 bases not matched to a gene.

The chain recombines TRBV11-2 with TRBJ1-1; TRBD1 might be the D (5 bases). CDR3 length equals 15 residues. Germline values: CDR1 SGHAT, CDR2 FQNNGV. Deletions cut 5 bases from V and 1 base from J, with 14 bases between. CDR3 protein: CASSVRQGENTEAFF. The CDR3 nucleotides read TGTGCCAGCAGCGTTAGGCAGGGTGAGAACACTGAAGCTTTCTTT.

V and J are TRBV11-3 and TRBJ1-1; tentative D call: TRBD1 (5 bases). Trimming took off 5 bases at V and 6 bases at J, with 10 bases between the two ends. Germline V CDR1 and CDR2: SGHNT, YENEEA. The CDR3 runs to 12 residues. This CDR3 reads CASSPQGPEAFF. The CDR3 DNA is TGTGCCAGCAGCCCGCAGGGTCCTGAAGCTTTCTTT.

This chain uses TRBV2 with TRBJ2-3; 11 nucleotides match TRBD1. This CDR3 has 15 amino acids. The trim removed 5 bases at V and 4 bases at J, leaving 5 bases unmatched. Germline V gene sequence: CDR1 SNHLY, CDR2 FYNNEI. The CDR3 sequence: CASSRDRGGADTQYF. CDR3 bases: TGTGCCAGCAGTCGGGACAGGGGGGGCGCAGATACGCAGTATTTT.

The chain is built from TRBV19 and TRBJ2-2; 7 bases are shared with TRBD2. The CDR3 runs 13 residues. The trim removed 8 bases at V and 1 base at J, leaving 1 base unmatched. The germline V gene has CDR1 LNHDA and CDR2 SQIVND (reference sequence). CDR3 sequence reads: CASQRENTGELFF. The CDR3 coding sequence is TGTGCCAGTCAGCGGGAGAACACCGGGGAGCTGTTTTTT. The variable domain in full, with the rest retrieved from reference TRBV19 and TRBJ2-2, is DGGITQSPKYLFRKEGQNVTLSCEQNLNHDAMYWYRQDPGQGLRLIYYSQIVNDFQKGDIAEGYSVSREKKESFPLTVTSAQKNPTAFYLCASQRENTGELFFGEGSRLTVL.

The V and J genes are TRBV7-2 and TRBJ2-3; no clear D gene. The V and J ends lost 1 base and 1 base respectively, with 6 bases between them. Per the germline V gene, CDR1 is SGHTA and CDR2 is FQGNSA. CDR3 length: 14 amino acids. The CDR3 coding sequence is TGTGCCAGCAGCTTAGTTGAGGGCACAGATACGCAGTATTTT. Translation gives CASSLVEGTDTQYF.

The rearrangement links TRBV5-1 to TRBJ2-5; a weak D match, TRBD1 (5 bases). The tail of the sequence fits TRBJ2-7 better, so the J call may be wrong. From germline, CDR1 is SGHRS and CDR2 YFSETQ. This CDR3 contains 15 residues. The CDR3 region is CASRQDLPGAYEQYF. The CDR3 DNA follows: TGCGCCAGCAGACAGGACCTACCTGGGGCCTACGAGCAGTACTTC.

This chain uses TRBV18 with TRBJ1-4, with 9 bases aligning to TRBD1. The germline V gene encodes CDR1 KGHSH and CDR2 LQKENI. The CDR3 has 14 amino acids. The V gene end was trimmed by 5 bases and the J gene end by 8 bases; junction bases not matched to a gene: 6. CDR3 DNA sequence: TGTGCCAGCTCAAGGACAGGGGAAGGAGAAAAACTGTTTTTT. Amino acids: CASSRTGEGEKLFF.

This chain connects TRBV27 to TRBJ2-7; 11 bases are a match to TRBD1. CDR1 MNHEY and CDR2 SMNVEV come from the germline V gene (reference sequence). V lost 7 bases and J lost 7; bases outside the gene matches: 9. The CDR3 length is 14 residues. The chain's CDR3 is CASTTGQGAREQYF. The CDR3 DNA follows: TGTGCCAGCACGACAGGACAGGGGGCCCGGGAGCAGTACTTC.

This clone has just a few counts. The CDR3 sequence: CASSIGQGTQPQHF. CDR3 nucleotide sequence: TGTGCCAGCAGCATCGGACAGGGGACTCAGCCCCAGCATTTT. V and J are TRBV7-9 and TRBJ1-5; the match to TRBD1 covers 9 bases. This CDR3 is 14 amino acids long. Germline CDR1 is SEHNR and CDR2 is FQNEAQ (reference sequence). V gave up 5 bases and J gave up 6 bases; unmatched junction bases: 5.

CDR3 DNA: TGTGCCAGCAGCTTAGTGGGGGGAAACTCCTACGAGCAGTACTTC. Its translation is CASSLVGGNSYEQYF. The chain is built from TRBV11-2 and TRBJ2-7; D may be TRBD2 (6 bases). This CDR3 is 15 amino acids long. Germline V gene sequence: CDR1 SGHAT, CDR2 FQNNGV. Trimming stripped 1 base from V and 0 bases from J, with 10 bases between.

The chain combines TRBV27 with TRBJ2-2; the D gene is possibly TRBD2 (6 bases). Trimming removed 3 bases from V and 5 bases from J, with 13 bases in between. The germline V gene has CDR1 MNHEY and CDR2 SMNVEV (reference sequence). The CDR3 totals 15 residues. In DNA form, the CDR3 reads TGTGCCAGCAGTTTTTCCGGGACTGGTACCGGGGAGCTGTTTTTT. This codes for CASSFSGTGTGELFF.

This chain joins TRBV6-5 and TRBJ2-5; a weak D match, TRBD1 (6 bases). V lost 6 bases and J lost 0, with 14 bases in between. Per germline, CDR1 MNHEY and CDR2 SVGAGI. The CDR3 is 15 amino acids. The CDR3 region has the DNA TGTGCCAGCAGCGACACGACAGGTCACCAAGAGACCCAGTACTTC. This encodes CASSDTTGHQETQYF.

Here the CDR3 DNA reads TGTGCCAGCACGCCGGGACAGGGGAATGGCTACACCTTC. Translation: CASTPGQGNGYTF. This rearrangement joins TRBV27 to TRBJ1-2; 10 bases agree with TRBD1. Trimming cost V 7 bases and J 6 bases; bases outside gene matches: 5. The CDR3 sequence is 13 residues long. Germline CDR1 MNHEY, CDR2 SMNVEV (reference sequence).